This passage covers 4 T cell receptor beta chains from one sample sequenced in a study of blood T cells in healthy people across ages. Using a J-beta primer mix together with a sample-barcoded 5' primer, a second PCR was run for about 6 to 12 cycles. In TCRdb, the 5' RACE reads were re-called with MiXCR into one record per CDR3 protein. This sample has under 1,000,000 distinct CDR3 sequences, with around 34% found just once. The sequencing input was blood. The receptor set was obtained from a man aged 18 to 29 in good health.

This clonotype has a count of ten or more. The J gene is TRBJ2-7, the V gene TRBV7-2; D is uncertain. Germline V gene data show CDR1 as SGHTA and CDR2 as FQGNSA. Trimming cost V 5 bases and J 3 bases, with 14 bases left between them. The CDR3 length is 14 residues. CDR3 in amino acids: CASSLAWTGYEQYF. The CDR3 region has the DNA TGTGCCAGCAGCCTCGCCTGGACGGGCTACGAGCAGTACTTC.

The rearrangement joins TRBV5-1 to TRBJ1-1; D is unresolved. Germline CDR1 reads SGHRS; CDR2 reads YFSETQ. Between the trimmed V and J ends, which lost 5 bases and 1 base, there was a span of 6 bases. The CDR3 is 12 residues long. The CDR3 nucleotides are TGCGCCAGCAGGAGGGCGAACACTGAAGCTTTCTTT. It codes for CASRRANTEAFF.

V and J are TRBV12-3 or TRBV12-4 and TRBJ2-5, with TRBD2 matching 13 bases. The J call is doubtful: the DNA matches TRBJ2-7 better. CDR3 length equals 15 residues. The CDR3 is CASRAGTSGNYEQYF. CDR3 DNA: TGTGCCAGCAGAGCCGGGACTAGCGGGAACTACGAGCAGTACTTC.

This clonotype was counted a few times. The rearrangement uses TRBV19 and TRBJ1-5; D is perhaps TRBD1 (6 bases). This CDR3 contains 16 residues. CDR1 and CDR2 from the germline V gene are LNHDA and SQIVND (reference sequence). Trimming took 7 bases from V and 7 from J, leaving 23 bases between them. In DNA form, the CDR3 reads TGTGCCAGTACTCAATCGCTGGACAGTGGGCAACAGCCCCAGCATTTT. This translates into CASTQSLDSGQQPQHF.